Presented here are 6 T cell receptor beta chains from one specimen sequenced in a study of T cells after yellow fever vaccination (dated by TCRdb to between 2018 and 2021). Sample treatment or condition, as interpreted from the label and publication: live attenuated yellow fever vaccine strain. The library was generated by 5' RACE. Sequenced on an Illumina HiSeq 2500. TCRdb reprocessed the public reads (quality trimming at Q25 with fastp, clone calling with MiXCR) and kept in-frame beta chains. Each entry is one CDR3 protein sequence, shown with its most common DNA and genes. The sample data list 500,000 to 550,000 distinct CDR3 sequences, and 21% of these were observed just once. The biggest ten clones account for about a sixth of the sample. The sample was PBMCs, taken 21 days after the first yellow fever vaccination. These receptor sequences come from a man aged 18 to 35 who received the YFV17D yellow fever vaccine.

There are a few counts of this clonotype. The V and J genes are TRBV12-3 or TRBV12-4 and TRBJ1-1; no clear D gene. Trimming shortened V by 2 bases and J by 0 bases, and 7 bases separated the two germline ends. The CDR3 has 14 residues. The CDR3, as DNA: TGTGCCAGCAGTTTACAGTTGATGAACACTGAAGCTTTCTTT. As protein: CASSLQLMNTEAFF.

The V gene is TRBV4-3, the J gene TRBJ1-6; 9 nucleotides agree with TRBD1. From germline, CDR1 is LGHNA and CDR2 YSLEER. The CDR3 length is 16 residues. V shed 0 bases and J 9 bases; nucleotides not matched to a gene: 6. CDR3 amino acids: CASSQEWGQGSSPLHF. The DNA for the CDR3 is TGCGCCAGCAGCCAAGAGTGGGGACAGGGTTCTTCACCCCTCCACTTT.

This clonotype was picked up a small number of times. This chain links TRBV12-3 or TRBV12-4 with TRBJ2-4; D may be TRBD1 or TRBD2 (6 bases each). The CDR3 covers 15 residues. V was shortened by 5 bases and J by 5 bases, with 16 bases between the two germline ends. The CDR3 spells CASSLLGGLENIQYF. DNA for the CDR3: TGTGCCAGCAGTCTTCTAGGGGGGCTCGAAAACATTCAGTACTTC.

The rearrangement links TRBV19 to TRBJ1-5, with D maybe TRBD1 (6 bases). The CDR3 runs 15 residues. Germline V CDR1 and CDR2: LNHDA, SQIVND (reference sequence). The ends were cut back, 7 bases at V and 4 bases at J, with 17 bases in the middle. CDR3 in amino acids: CASITPGQVNQPQHF. CDR3 DNA sequence: TGTGCCAGTATTACCCCGGGACAAGTGAATCAGCCCCAGCATTTT.

The table lists this clonotype with many counts. At one of its ends the junction is not consistent with the germline gene, which may arise from a read error. The chain joins TRBV12-3 or TRBV12-4 to TRBJ1-5; maybe TRBD1 (5 bases). The CDR3 is 13 residues long. The CDR3 here is CASSLGPNQPQHF. The CDR3 DNA sequence: TGCGCCAGCAGCTTGGGACCCAATCAGCCCCAGCATTTT.

The V gene is TRBV27, the J gene TRBJ1-6, with D uncertain. Germline CDR1 reads MNHEY; CDR2 reads SMNVEV (reference sequence). Trimming pared 0 bases from V and 3 bases from J, leaving 9 bases between. This CDR3 is built from 16 residues. DNA for the CDR3: TGTGCCAGCAGTTTATCGGGATCTCACTATAATTCACCCCTCCACTTT. Its protein is CASSLSGSHYNSPLHF.